The T cell receptor beta chain described here comes from a study of T cells in Graves' hyperthyroidism and ophthalmopathy. At least ten counts were recorded for this clonotype. The antigen remains unidentified. Amplified TCR beta CDR3 regions derived from RNA transcripts. HTBI primers were the set used in a first-round RT-PCR of the TCR CDR3. TCRdb processed the multiplex PCR reads anew with MiXCR; each CDR3 protein has one entry. The sample has hundreds of thousands of distinct CDR3 sequences; about 15% are singletons. Whole-study results and caveats: Ophthalmopathy prediction by the model preceded onset by a median approximately 5.9 months.

Uncontrolled infection, other autoimmune disease, pregnancy or lactation excluded patients. PBMCs came from 9 to 10 ml fresh peripheral blood. The sequenced material came from blood. The origin of this receptor is a woman aged 18 to 35 with Graves' hyperthyroidism that later progressed to Graves' ophthalmopathy.

The CDR3 coding sequence is TGTGCCAGCAGTCCCATGCAGGGTAGGTTTTTCACTTTCTTT. The encoded protein is CASSPMQGRFFTFF. The chain combines TRBV28 with TRBJ1-1, with a tentative D call TRBD1 (5 bases). The V gene's germline CDR1 is MDHEN and CDR2 SYDVKM. The ends were cut back, 5 bases at V and 12 bases at J, with 22 bases in the middle. The CDR3 contains 14 residues.